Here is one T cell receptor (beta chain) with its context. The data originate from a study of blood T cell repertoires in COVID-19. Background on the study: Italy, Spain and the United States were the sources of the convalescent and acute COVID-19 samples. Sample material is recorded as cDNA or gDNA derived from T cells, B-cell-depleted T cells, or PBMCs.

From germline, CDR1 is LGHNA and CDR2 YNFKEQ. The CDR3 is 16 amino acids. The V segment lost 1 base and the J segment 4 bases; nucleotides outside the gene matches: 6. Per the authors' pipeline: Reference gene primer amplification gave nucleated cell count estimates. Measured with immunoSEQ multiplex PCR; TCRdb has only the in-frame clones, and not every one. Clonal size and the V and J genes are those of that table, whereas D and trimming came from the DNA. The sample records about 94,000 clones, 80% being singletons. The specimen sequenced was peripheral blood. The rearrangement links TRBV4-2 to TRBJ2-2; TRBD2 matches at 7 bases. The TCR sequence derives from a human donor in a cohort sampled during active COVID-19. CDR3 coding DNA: TGTGCCAGCAGCCAAGCCCCTAGCGGATTCACCGGGGAGCTGTTTTTT. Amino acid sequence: CASSQAPSGFTGELFF.